This T cell receptor beta chain was sequenced for a study of cytomegalovirus exposure and HLA in healthy donors. The study ran its PCR with 60 Vbeta and 13 Jbeta primers. Data came from immunoSEQ multiplex PCR; TCRdb stores just in-frame clones and leaves some out. This table holds about 140,000 clones, 73% found once. The CDR3 is 16 residues long. Trimming stripped 0 bases from V and 13 bases from J, with 19 bases between. Germline loops: CDR1 MGHRA, CDR2 YSYEKL. The sample was PBMCs. This sequence was found in a woman aged 40 to 49 in good health and CMV-seronegative. V usage is TRBV4-1 and J usage is TRBJ1-6; possibly TRBD1 for D (5 bases). In nucleotides, the CDR3 is TGCGCCAGCAGCCAAGAACACAGGCCGAAAGGGAAGCCCCTCCACTTT. Translated, it gives CASSQEHRPKGKPLHF.